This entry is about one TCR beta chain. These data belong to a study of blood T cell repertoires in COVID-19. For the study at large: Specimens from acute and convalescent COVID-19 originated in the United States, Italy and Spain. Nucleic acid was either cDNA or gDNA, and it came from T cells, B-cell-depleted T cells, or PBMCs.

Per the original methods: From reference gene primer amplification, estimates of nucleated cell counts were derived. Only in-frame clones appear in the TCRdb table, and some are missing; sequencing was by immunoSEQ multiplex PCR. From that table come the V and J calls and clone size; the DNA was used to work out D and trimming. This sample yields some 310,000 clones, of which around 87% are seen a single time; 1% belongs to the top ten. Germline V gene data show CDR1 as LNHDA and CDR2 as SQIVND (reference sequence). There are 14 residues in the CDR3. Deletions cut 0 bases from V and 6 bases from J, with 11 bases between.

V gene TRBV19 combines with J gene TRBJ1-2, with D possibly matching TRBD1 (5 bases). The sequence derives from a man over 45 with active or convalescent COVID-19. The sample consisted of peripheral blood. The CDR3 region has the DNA TGTGCCAGTAGTATAGACGGGGCGGGGAATGGCTACACCTTC. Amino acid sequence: CASSIDGAGNGYTF.